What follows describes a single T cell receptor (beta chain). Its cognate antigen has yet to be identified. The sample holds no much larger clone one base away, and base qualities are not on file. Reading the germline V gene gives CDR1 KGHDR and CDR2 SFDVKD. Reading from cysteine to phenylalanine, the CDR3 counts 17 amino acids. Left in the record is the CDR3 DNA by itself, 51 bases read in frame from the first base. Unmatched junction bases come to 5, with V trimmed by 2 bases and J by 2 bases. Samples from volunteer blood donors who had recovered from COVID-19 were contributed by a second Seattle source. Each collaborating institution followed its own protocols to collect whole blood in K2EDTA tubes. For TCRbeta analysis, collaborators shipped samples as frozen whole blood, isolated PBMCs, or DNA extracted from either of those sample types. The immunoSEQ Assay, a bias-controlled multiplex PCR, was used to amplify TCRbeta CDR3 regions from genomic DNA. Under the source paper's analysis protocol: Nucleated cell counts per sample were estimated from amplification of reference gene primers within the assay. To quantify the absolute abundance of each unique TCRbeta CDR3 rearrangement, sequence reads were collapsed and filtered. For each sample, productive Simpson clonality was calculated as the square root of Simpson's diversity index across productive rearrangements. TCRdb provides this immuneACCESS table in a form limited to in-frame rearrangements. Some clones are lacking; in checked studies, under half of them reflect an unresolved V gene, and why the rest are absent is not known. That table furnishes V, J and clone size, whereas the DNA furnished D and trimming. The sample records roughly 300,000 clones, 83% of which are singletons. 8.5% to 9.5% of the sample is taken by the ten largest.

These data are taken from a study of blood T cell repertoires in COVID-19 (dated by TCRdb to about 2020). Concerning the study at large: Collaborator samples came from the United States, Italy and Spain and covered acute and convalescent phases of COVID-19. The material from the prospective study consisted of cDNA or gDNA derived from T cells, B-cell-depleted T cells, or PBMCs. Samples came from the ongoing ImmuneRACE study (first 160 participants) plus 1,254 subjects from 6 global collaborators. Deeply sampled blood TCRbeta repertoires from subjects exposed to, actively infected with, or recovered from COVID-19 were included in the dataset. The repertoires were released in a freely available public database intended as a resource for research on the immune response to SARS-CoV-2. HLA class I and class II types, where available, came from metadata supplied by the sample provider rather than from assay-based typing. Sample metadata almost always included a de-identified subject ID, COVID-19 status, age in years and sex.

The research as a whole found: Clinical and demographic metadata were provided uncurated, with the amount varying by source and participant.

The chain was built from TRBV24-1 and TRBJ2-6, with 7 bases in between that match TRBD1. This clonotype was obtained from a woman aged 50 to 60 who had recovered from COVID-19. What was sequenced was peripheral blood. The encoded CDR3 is CATSDYSDRAGANVLTF. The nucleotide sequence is TGTGCCACCAGTGATTATTCCGACAGGGCTGGGGCCAACGTCCTGACTTTC.